The source of this T cell receptor (beta chain) is a study of blood T cell repertoires in COVID-19. The assay was immunoSEQ multiplex PCR, and TCRdb's table has in-frame clones only and misses some. The sample lists 35,000 to 55,000 clones, roughly 85% seen once, with about 13% in the top ten. Germline V gene sequence: CDR1 LGHDT, CDR2 YNNKEL (reference sequence). The CDR3 consists of 17 residues. With 5 bases removed from V and 5 bases from J, the gap between germline ends came to 22 bases. This rearrangement joins TRBV3-1 (or the pseudogene TRBV3-2) to TRBJ1-5; D is ambiguous. The TCR originated in a woman in her seventies in a cohort sampled during active COVID-19. Material for sequencing was peripheral blood. The CDR3 here is CASSKSGPFWHHQPQHF. The CDR3 nucleotides are TGTGCCAGCAGCAAGTCTGGTCCTTTTTGGCATCATCAGCCCCAGCATTTT.